This is a list of T cell receptor beta chains from one sample in a study of blood T cell repertoires in COVID-19. Profiling relied on immunoSEQ multiplex PCR, and the TCRdb table lists in-frame clones only, not all of them. The repertoire consists of some 180,000 clones, with around 85% occurring once and the leading ten covering around 7.5%. Specimen: peripheral blood. These receptor sequences come from a woman aged 55-69 years with acute or convalescent COVID-19. The CDR3 runs from the conserved cysteine through the conserved F or W. The D gene is left open where the match is weak. A row's size may be missing; if present it is once, few, many or a size class.

v_gene,d_gene,len,abundance,j_gene,CDR3aa,CDR3nt
TRBV6-6,-,12,-,TRBJ1-1,CAISQMNTEAFF,TGTGCCATATCCCAGATGAACACTGAAGCTTTCTTT
TRBV18,-,17,-,TRBJ1-1,CASSDRGQGTGNTEAFF,TGTGCCAGCTCGGACCGCGGGCAGGGGACCGGGAACACTGAAGCTTTCTTT
TRBV19,-,14,-,TRBJ1-6,CASSIAEGGSPLHF,TGTGCCAGTAGTATAGCAGAAGGAGGTTCACCCCTCCACTTT
TRBV18,TRBD2,14,-,TRBJ2-7,CASSRSGRAEEQYF,TGTGCCAGCTCACGTAGCGGGAGGGCAGAAGAGCAGTACTTC
TRBV5-1,TRBD2,16,once,TRBJ2-2,CASGVLAGRNTGELFF,TGCGCCAGCGGGGTTCTAGCGGGGCGGAACACCGGGGAGCTGTTTTTT
TRBV28,TRBD1,18,-,TRBJ1-2,CATWGGGRGRAENYGYTF,TGTGCCACCTGGGGAGGGGGCAGGGGGCGCGCAGAGAACTATGGCTACACCTTC
TRBV25-1,-,17,-,TRBJ1-4,CASSERTGYSTNEKLFF,TGTGCCAGCAGTGAACGAACAGGTTATTCAACTAATGAAAAACTGTTTTTT
TRBV9,-,16,-,TRBJ1-3,CASSVARDSVPNTIYF,TGTGCCAGCAGCGTAGCTCGAGACAGCGTTCCAAACACCATATATTTT
TRBV5-4,-,15,few,TRBJ1-2,CASRPEARPNYGYTF,TGTGCCAGCAGGCCCGAGGCACGGCCGAACTATGGCTACACCTTC
TRBV30,-,14,-,TRBJ1-3,CAWTAGLSGNTIYF,TGTGCCTGGACCGCGGGCCTCTCTGGAAACACCATATATTTT
TRBV10-1,TRBD2,16,-,TRBJ2-1,CASSLSGIGSYNEQFF,TGCGCCAGCAGCCTCAGCGGGATAGGGTCCTACAATGAGCAGTTCTTC
TRBV14,TRBD2,17,-,TRBJ2-3,CASSQGLGTTFTDTQYF,TGTGCCAGCAGCCAAGGCCTCGGGACTACTTTCACAGATACGCAGTATTTT
TRBV5-5,TRBD2,20,-,TRBJ2-1,CASSLHLTSGRSYVYNEQFF,TGTGCCAGCAGCCTACACCTGACTAGCGGGAGGTCCTACGTCTACAATGAGCAGTTCTTC
TRBV7-9,TRBD2,15,-,TRBJ2-5,CASSFGLAGQETQYF,TGTGCCAGCAGCTTCGGACTAGCGGGCCAAGAGACCCAGTACTTC
TRBV27,TRBD2,16,many,TRBJ2-1,CASSVASGNSYNEQFF,TGTGCCAGCAGTGTTGCTAGCGGGAACTCCTACAATGAGCAGTTCTTC